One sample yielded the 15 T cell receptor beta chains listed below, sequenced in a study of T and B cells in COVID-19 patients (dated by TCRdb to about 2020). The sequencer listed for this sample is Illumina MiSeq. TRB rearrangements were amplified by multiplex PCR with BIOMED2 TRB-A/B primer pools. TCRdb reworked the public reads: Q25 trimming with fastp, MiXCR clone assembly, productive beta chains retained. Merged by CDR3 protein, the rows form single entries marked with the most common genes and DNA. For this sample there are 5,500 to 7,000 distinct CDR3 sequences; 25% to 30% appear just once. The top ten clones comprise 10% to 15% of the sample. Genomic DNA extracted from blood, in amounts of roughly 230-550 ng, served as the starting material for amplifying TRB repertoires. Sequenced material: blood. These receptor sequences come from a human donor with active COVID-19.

The CDR3 bases are TGTGCCAGCAGTTTATGGGTAGGGTATGGCTACACCTTC. This translates into CASSLWVGYGYTF. The gene calls are TRBV12-3 or TRBV12-4 and TRBJ1-2; D is ambiguous. This CDR3 is 13 amino acids long. V lost 2 bases, J lost 5 bases, and 9 bases lay in between.

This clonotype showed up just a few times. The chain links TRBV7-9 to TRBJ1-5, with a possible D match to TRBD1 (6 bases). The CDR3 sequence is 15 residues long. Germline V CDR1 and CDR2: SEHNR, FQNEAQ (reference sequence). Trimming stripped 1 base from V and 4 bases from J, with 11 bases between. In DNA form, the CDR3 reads TGTGCCAGCAGCTTAGGAGGGGGTGATAATCAGCCCCAGCATTTT. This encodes CASSLGGGDNQPQHF. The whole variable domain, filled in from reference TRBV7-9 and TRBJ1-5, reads DTGVSQNPRHKITKRGQNVTFRCDPISEHNRLYWYRQTLGQGPEFLTYFQNEAQLEKSRLLSDRFSAERPKGSFSTLEIQRTEQGDSAMYLCASSLGGGDNQPQHFGDGTRLSIL.

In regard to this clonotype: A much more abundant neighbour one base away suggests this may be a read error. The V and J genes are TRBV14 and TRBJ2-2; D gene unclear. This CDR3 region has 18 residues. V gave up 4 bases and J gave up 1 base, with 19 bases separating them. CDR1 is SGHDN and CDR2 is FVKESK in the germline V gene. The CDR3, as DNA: TGTGCCAGCAGCCTCTACCTGAGGCCAGCCTGGAACACCGGGGAGCTGTTTTTT. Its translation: CASSLYLRPAWNTGELFF.

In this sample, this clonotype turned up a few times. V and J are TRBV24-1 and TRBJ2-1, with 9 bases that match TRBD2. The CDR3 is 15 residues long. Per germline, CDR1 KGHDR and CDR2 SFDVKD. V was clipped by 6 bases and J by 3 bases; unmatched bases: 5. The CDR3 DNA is TGTGCCACCAGTTGGGGCGGGAGGGGCTACAATGAGCAGTTCTTC. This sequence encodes CATSWGGRGYNEQFF.

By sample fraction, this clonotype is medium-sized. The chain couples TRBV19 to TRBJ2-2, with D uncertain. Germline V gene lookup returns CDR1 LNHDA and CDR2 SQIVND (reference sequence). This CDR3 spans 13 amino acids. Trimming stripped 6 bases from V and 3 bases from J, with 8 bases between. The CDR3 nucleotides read TGTGCCAGTAGACCGGGCCACACCGGGGAGCTGTTTTTT. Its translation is CASRPGHTGELFF.

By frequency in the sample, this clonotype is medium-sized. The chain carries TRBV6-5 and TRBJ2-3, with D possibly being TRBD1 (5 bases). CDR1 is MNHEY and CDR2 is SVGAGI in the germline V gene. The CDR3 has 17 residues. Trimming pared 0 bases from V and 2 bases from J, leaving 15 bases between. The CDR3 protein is CASSYSVTGPLTDTQYF. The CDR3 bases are TGTGCCAGCAGTTACTCGGTAACAGGCCCCCTCACAGATACGCAGTATTTT.

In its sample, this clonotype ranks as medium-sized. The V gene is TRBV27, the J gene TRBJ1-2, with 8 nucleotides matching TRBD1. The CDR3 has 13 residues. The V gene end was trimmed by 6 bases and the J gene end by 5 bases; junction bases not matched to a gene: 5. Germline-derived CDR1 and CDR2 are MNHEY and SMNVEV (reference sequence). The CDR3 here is CASSLTGEYGYTF. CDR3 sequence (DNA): TGTGCCAGCAGCCTGACAGGGGAGTATGGCTACACCTTC.

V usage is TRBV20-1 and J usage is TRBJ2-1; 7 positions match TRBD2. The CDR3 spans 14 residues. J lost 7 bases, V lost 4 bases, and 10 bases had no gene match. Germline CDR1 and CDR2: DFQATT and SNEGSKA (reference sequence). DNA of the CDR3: TGCAGTGCTAAAATCGACGGAGCGGGAAATGAGCAGTTCTTC. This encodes CSAKIDGAGNEQFF.

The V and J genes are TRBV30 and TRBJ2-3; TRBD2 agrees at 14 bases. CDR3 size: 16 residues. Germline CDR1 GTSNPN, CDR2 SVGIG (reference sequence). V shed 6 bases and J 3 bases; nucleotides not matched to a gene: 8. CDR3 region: CACGTSGSRGTDTQYF. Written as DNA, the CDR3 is TGTGCCTGCGGGACTAGCGGGAGTAGGGGAACAGATACGCAGTATTTT. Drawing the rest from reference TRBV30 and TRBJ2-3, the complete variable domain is SQTIHQWPATLVQPVGSPLSLECTVEGTSNPNLYWYRQAAGRGLQLLFYSVGIGQISSEVPQNLSASRPQDRQFILSSKKLLLSDSGFYLCACGTSGSRGTDTQYFGPGTRLTVL.

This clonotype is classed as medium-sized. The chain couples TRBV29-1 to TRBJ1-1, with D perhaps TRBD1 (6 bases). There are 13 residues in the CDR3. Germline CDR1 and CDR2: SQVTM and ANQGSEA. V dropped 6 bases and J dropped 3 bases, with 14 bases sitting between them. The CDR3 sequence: CSVSSDRYTEAFF. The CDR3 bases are TGCAGCGTCTCTTCCGACAGGTACACTGAAGCTTTCTTT. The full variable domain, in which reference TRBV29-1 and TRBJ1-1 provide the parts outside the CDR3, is SAVISQKPSRDICQRGTSLTIQCQVDSQVTMMFWYRQQPGQSLTLIATANQGSEATYESGFVIDKFPISRPNLTFSTLTVSNMSPEDSSIYLCSVSSDRYTEAFFGQGTRLTVV.

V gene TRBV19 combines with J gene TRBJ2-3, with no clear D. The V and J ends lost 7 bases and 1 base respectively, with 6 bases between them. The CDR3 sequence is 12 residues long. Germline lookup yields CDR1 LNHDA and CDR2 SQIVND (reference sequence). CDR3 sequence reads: CASNGGTDTQYF. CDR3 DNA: TGTGCCAGTAACGGCGGCACAGATACGCAGTATTTT.

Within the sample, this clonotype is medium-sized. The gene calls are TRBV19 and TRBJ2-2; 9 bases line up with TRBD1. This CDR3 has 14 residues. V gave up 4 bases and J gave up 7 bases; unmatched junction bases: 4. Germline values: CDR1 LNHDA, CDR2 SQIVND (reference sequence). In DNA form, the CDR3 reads TGTGCCAGTAGTAAGGACAGGGGAGTCGGGGAGCTGTTTTTT. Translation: CASSKDRGVGELFF.

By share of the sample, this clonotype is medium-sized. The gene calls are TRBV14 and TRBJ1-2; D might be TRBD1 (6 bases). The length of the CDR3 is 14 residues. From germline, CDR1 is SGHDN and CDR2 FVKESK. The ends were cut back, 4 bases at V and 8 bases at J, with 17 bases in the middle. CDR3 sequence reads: CASSPRTARSGYTF. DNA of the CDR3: TGTGCCAGCAGCCCCCGGACAGCCCGCTCCGGCTACACCTTC.

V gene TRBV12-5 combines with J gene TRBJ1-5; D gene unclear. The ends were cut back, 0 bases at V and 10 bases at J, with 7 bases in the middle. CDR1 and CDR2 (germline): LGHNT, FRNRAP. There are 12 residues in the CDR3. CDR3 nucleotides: TGTGCTAGTGGTTTGGTACAATCTCCCCAGCATTTT. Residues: CASGLVQSPQHF.

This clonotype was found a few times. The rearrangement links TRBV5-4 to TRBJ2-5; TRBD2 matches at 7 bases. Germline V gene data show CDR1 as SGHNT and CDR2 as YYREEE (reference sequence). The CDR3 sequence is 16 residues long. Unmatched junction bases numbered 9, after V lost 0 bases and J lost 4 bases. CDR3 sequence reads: CASSLGPSGAIETQYF. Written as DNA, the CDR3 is TGTGCCAGCAGCTTGGGCCCAAGCGGGGCGATAGAGACCCAGTACTTC. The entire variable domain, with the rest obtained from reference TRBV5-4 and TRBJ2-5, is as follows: ETGVTQSPTHLIKTRGQQVTLRCSSQSGHNTVSWYQQALGQGPQFIFQYYREEENGRGNFPPRFSGLQFPNYSSELNVNALELDDSALYLCASSLGPSGAIETQYFGPGTRLLVL.